This entry describes one T cell receptor beta chain. No antigen is known for it. This record belongs to a study of T cell responses to AZD1222 COVID-19 vaccine. The assay was immunoSEQ multiplex PCR, and TCRdb's table has in-frame clones only and misses some. The sample contains just over 80,000 clones, about 90% of which appear only once. V lost 3 bases, J lost 8 bases, and 10 bases lay in between. The CDR3 runs to 12 residues. Study-level findings and limits: Spike-specific TCR breadth rose after two AZD1222 doses, and depth rose as well. Donor demographics were predominantly white British with a female majority; clonal diversity may be underestimated.

This sequence originates from an adult in good health. Sequenced here: peripheral blood, sampled on day 0 of AZD1222 vaccination. The genes are TRBV12-3 or TRBV12-4 and TRBJ1-1; D is ambiguous. In nucleotides, the CDR3 is TGTGCCAGCAGTTTCCGCCCCGGGGAAGCTTTCTTT. Translating gives CASSFRPGEAFF.